The T cell receptor beta chain under discussion was sequenced for a study of T cells after yellow fever vaccination. The CDR3 is 15 residues long. V gave up 9 bases and J gave up 1 base; unmatched junction bases: 8. MiXCR, run by TCRdb on the 5' RACE reads, gives a single entry per CDR3 protein. This repertoire shows some 560,000 distinct CDR3 sequences, approximately 16% found once; its top ten account for roughly a sixth. In its sample, this clonotype was seen a few times. The sequencing here drew on PBMCs, taken more than 4 days after the first yellow fever vaccination. V is TRBV12-3 or TRBV12-4 and J is TRBJ2-2; TRBD1 matches at 7 bases. This clonotype was sampled from a man younger than 30 who received the YFV17D yellow fever vaccine. Here the CDR3 reads CASGPRTGNTGELFF. For the CDR3, the DNA is TGTGCCAGTGGGCCCCGGACAGGGAACACCGGGGAGCTGTTTTTT.